Sequencing of this T cell receptor (beta chain) was carried out in a study of T cell responses to AZD1222 COVID-19 vaccine. Turning to the study itself: Second-dose intervals near 4 or 12 weeks were combined.

The protocol was immunoSEQ multiplex PCR, while the TCRdb copy is restricted to in-frame clones and leaves out a portion. The sample has some 130,000 clones, 93% seen once. Germline-derived CDR1 and CDR2 are MRHNA and SNTAGT. V trimming: 5 bases; J trimming: 4 bases; junction bases outside the gene matches: 6. The CDR3 is 15 amino acids. This clone appeared once. Its cognate antigen is unknown. Study observations and caveats: Two doses of AZD1222 preceded a rise in Spike-specific TCR breadth and depth. At baseline, just five to seven AZD1222 recipients tested seropositive.

The material sequenced was peripheral blood, taken on day 0 of AZD1222 vaccination. The source of this sequence is an adult in good health. The chain joins TRBV6-4 to TRBJ1-1; TRBD1 matches at 11 bases. CDR3 amino acids: CASSIQDRGLTEAFF. The CDR3 coding sequence is TGTGCCAGCAGTATACAGGACAGGGGGCTCACTGAAGCTTTCTTT.